The entry below gives a single TCR beta chain sequence along with its context. This clone was detected once. The antigen this receptor binds is unknown. Nothing much larger sits one base from this clone, and base qualities are not available. In total, approximately 610 healthy bone marrow donors made up the cohort. At the time of sampling, all cohort members were nominally healthy, though unrecorded immune exposures were likely present. The donor tested CMV seronegative and was one of the 352 seronegative cohort members. A peripheral blood sample was collected from each donor, and TCR beta sequencing was performed on peripheral blood mononuclear cells. Genomic DNA extraction from the blood cell samples was performed with the Qiagen DNeasy Blood Extraction Kit. Including the terminal cysteine and phenylalanine, the CDR3 comprises 13 residues. Just CDR3 DNA is preserved here, 39 bases in frame from base 1. Clipping removes 3 bases from V and 5 bases from J, with 4 as the unmatched junction base count. As encoded in the germline V gene, CDR1 is SGHRS while CDR2 is YFSETQ.

This record comes from a study of cytomegalovirus exposure and HLA in healthy donors (dated 2017 in TCRdb). Describing the broader study: An earlier analysis of 550 to 700 of the donors reported roughly 270 Gb of sequence data and some 120 million unique TCR beta sequences from about 180 million T cells. Four to six DR-DQ haplotypes were handled as single units for association and clustering, since linkage in the cohort was strong. The study aimed to test whether signatures of past pathogen exposure could be identified by cataloging public T cell receptors. Every repertoire in the discovery cohort had been generated on one and the same sequencing platform. Of the roughly 410 genotyped donors, 81% were placed in the genetic ancestry cluster associated with self-reported Caucasian donors. A later genetic analysis took genome-wide SNP genotypes for about 60% of the roughly 670 donors and used that subset as a discovery cohort. Typing coverage differed by locus: A, B, C, DRB1 and DQB1 were typed in about 620-640 donors, DQA1 in roughly 500, DPA1 in approximately 600, and DPB1 in around 490. The later analysis used no new phenotypic data to find candidate immune exposures, relying instead on TCR beta sequences and their occurrence across donors. A separate validation cohort of more than 100 different subjects was used in addition to the roughly 640-subject first cohort. Class I and class II HLA loci were covered by the typing at four-digit resolution. Alongside the repertoire data, information on donor age, sex, ethnicity and CMV serostatus was compiled. The study combined high-throughput TCR immunosequencing, statistical association of individual TCRs with disease status, and machine learning to predict cytomegalovirus infection status. Across 300 to 500 genotyped donors of the cohort, an average of approximately 200,000 unique TCR beta nucleotide sequences per donor were sequenced, and about a sixth of those sequences were non-productive. Using immunosequencing, the study profiled T cell repertoires from about 610 subjects and related those repertoires to cytomegalovirus serostatus. In a later analysis, previously published TCR beta repertoires from more than 500 donors were re-analyzed and high-resolution HLA genotyping was added so that TCR occurrence patterns could be studied. An earlier analysis of some 600 of the donors applied high-throughput TCR beta sequencing to assess whether each TCR beta V gene segment acted as functional or pseudogenic. Around 320 gigabases of sequencing data and around 87 million unique TCR sequences were included in an early release covering under 650 HLA-typed donors.

What the research found in general, with its limitations: This cohort had only TCR beta chains sequenced, and the lack of alpha or paired-chain data limited which features could be detected. Broadly in line with IMGT annotations, most TCR beta V segments showed up in productive rearrangements about 87% or about 30% of the time in an earlier analysis of some 590 of the donors. Because HLA typing was unavailable for some donors at each locus, only the typed subset was used in association tests. Compared with the roughly 670-donor mean, donors in an Asian-associated ancestry cluster had fewer N-insertions in productive TCRs, according to a later genetic analysis. The only immune exposure information available for the cohort was CMV serostatus. In vitro tests confirmed that a few of the cytomegalovirus-associated TCR beta chains recognize cytomegalovirus antigens. The study gave a list of more than 150 TCR beta chains associated with cytomegalovirus. A later analysis associated 16,951 TCR beta sequences with specific HLA alleles at a false discovery rate of 0.05. In a later analysis, HLA-associated TCR beta chains showed more clonal expansion and lower generation probabilities than non-associated chains that were equally common. According to a later analysis, TCR association rates differed among HLA loci, with DRB1 alleles showing the most associated TCRs and HLA-C alleles showing the fewest. In a later genetic analysis, a missense DCLRE1C variant was associated with V-gene and J-gene trimming of TCR beta chains, and the association was replicated in an independent cohort. In both the original and validation cohorts, the classifier was reported to diagnose cytomegalovirus status with high specificity and sensitivity. About 15 rarely observed V segments, including chromosome 9 orphons, were excluded from the earlier analysis of about 600 of the donors because counts were too low. Strong co-occurrence of HLA alleles, especially DR and DQ, made assigning TCR associations to individual alleles difficult. Most TCR sequences were seen in very few donors, while some public TCRs were found in many individuals. According to a later analysis, parvovirus B19, influenza, CMV and Epstein-Barr virus appeared linked to several top co-occurrence clusters. Correlated functional status among segregating V segments might be attributable to linkage disequilibrium, but an unknown experimental factor could not be ruled out. Some IMGT-functional V segments, including TRBV6-2 and TRBV6-3, could not be distinguished by the 87-base-pair reads and were therefore excluded. A later analysis found that most CMV-associated TCR beta chains appeared HLA-restricted, with HLA associations seemingly driven largely by CMV exposure. The sequencing pipeline was judged likely to have produced a cluster of highly shared sequence variants as a technical artifact. Roughly uniform sequencing depth across donors was assumed in presence/absence analyses, although this assumption may not hold. A further reported finding was that TCR beta sequences accurately predicted the HLA-A and HLA-B alleles for most subjects in the first cohort. The authors suggested that the approach could potentially be extended to other disease states and immunological phenotypes.

Library preparation employed the immunoSEQ multiplex PCR assay. A mixture of 60 forward primers for TCR Vbeta segments and 13 reverse primers for TCR Jbeta segments was used in the multiplex PCR. Amplification of the CDR3 region of rearranged TCR beta genes was performed with a multiplex PCR assay on genomic DNA. The amplified TCR beta libraries were sequenced on the Illumina HiSeq System as 87-base-pair reads. Turning to the authors' computational methods: A later analysis counted around 72 million unique TCR beta chains across the 640 or so repertoires, and around 9.9 million of these chains were shared by at least two donors. A nearest-neighbor algorithm error-corrected the raw reads and collapsed the reads into unique sequences, merging closely related sequences to remove PCR and sequencing errors. Alignment of CDR3 sequences to IMGT reference sequences was used to assign V, D and J gene segments. For a sequence to be retained, at least a six-nucleotide match to both a V gene segment and a J gene segment was required. A rearrangement was called productive if the CDR3 had no stop codons and remained in frame with V and J, and every other rearrangement was called non-productive. CDR3 was defined by IMGT convention, running from the second conserved V-encoded cysteine to the conserved J-encoded phenylalanine. In an earlier analysis of approximately 590 of the donors, sequences lacking an unambiguous match to a single V gene segment were excluded. An earlier analysis of several hundred of the donors called V segments functional above 56.7% productive rearrangements and segregating when the between-donor standard deviation exceeded 5%. A statistical classification framework was built to diagnose cytomegalovirus status from the catalog of TCR beta chain sequences. A later analysis assigned V and J genes by comparing TCR nucleotide sequences with IMGT/GENE-DB human TR gene sequences. Using the TCRdist pipeline, a later analysis assigned CDR3 sequences along with most-parsimonious VDJ recombination scenarios. A later analysis defined each TCR beta chain by its CDR3 amino acid sequence plus V-gene family, and excluded reads lacking a unique V-gene family. As a way to deal with suspected cross-contamination and a sequencing artifact, a later analysis dropped 640 or so nucleotide sequences that were highly shared and had low generation probability. A later analysis calculated a clonal expansion index for each public chain from normalized within-repertoire ranks of inferred template counts. In a later analysis, generation probabilities were computed with a VDJ recombination model fitted to out-of-frame rearrangements, and the resulting probabilities were checked against IGoR. A later analysis scored TCR-TCR, TCR-HLA and TCR-CMV co-occurrence with hypergeometric tests, applying a repertoire-size bias correction to TCR pairs. False discovery rates were estimated in a later analysis by permuting HLA or CMV assignments 20 times. In a later analysis, co-occurring TCRs were grouped using DBSCAN, with TCRdist sequence similarity added in when clustering inside HLA-allele-positive subsets. Co-occurrence clustering excluded repertoires with fewer than 30,000 or more than 120,000 public chains, plus five with anomalous nucleotide sharing. This immuneACCESS table, as held by TCRdb, lists in-frame sequences with V and J called but not all clones. Of the missing ones, under half trace to an unresolved V gene in checked studies; the others have no known cause. V and J calls and clone size are as listed in that table; D and trimming were resolved from the DNA. This sample gives around 80,000 clones in total; about 78% of them show up just once. The ten largest clones represent roughly 1.5% of the sample.

The clonotype comes from a man aged 40-49 years in good health and CMV-seronegative. This sequence uses TRBV5-1 and TRBJ1-1, and TRBD1 aligns with 7 junction nucleotides. The sample was PBMCs. The sequenced DNA: TGCGCCAGCAGCTCCACAGGGGAGACTGAAGCTTTCTTT. Translated, this is CASSSTGETEAFF. The variable domain in full, with residues beyond the CDR3 obtained from the reference TRBV5-1 and TRBJ1-1 genes, is KAGVTQTPRYLIKTRGQQVTLSCSPISGHRSVSWYQQTPGQGLQFLFEYFSETQRNKGNFPGRFSGRQFSNSRSEMNVSTLELGDSALYLCASSSTGETEAFFGQGTRLTVV.